One T cell receptor (beta chain) is described in this entry. Its antigen is currently unknown. The data stem from a study of T cell responses to AZD1222 COVID-19 vaccine. V lost 1 base and J lost 4; bases outside the gene matches: 9. Germline CDR1 reads SEHNR; CDR2 reads FQNEAQ (reference sequence). The CDR3 is 17 residues long. TCRdb keeps only in-frame clones here, not all; method: immunoSEQ multiplex PCR. The table lists more than 140,000 clones, 88% of them singletons, with roughly 2% in the top ten. Study outcomes and limitations: Of spike-specific TCRs, nearly half reportedly target regions left unmutated in variants. Donors, mostly white British, included more females; clonal diversity was possibly underestimated.

The material sequenced was peripheral blood, taken on day 0 of AZD1222 vaccination. This clonotype originated in an adult in good health. The chain joins TRBV7-9 to TRBJ2-1, with 8 bases matching TRBD1. CDR3 amino acids: CASSLVIGTGLYNEQFF. CDR3 sequence (DNA): TGTGCCAGCAGCTTAGTCATTGGGACAGGACTTTACAATGAGCAGTTCTTC.